This T cell receptor (beta chain) was observed in a study of shared clonotypes between healthy human individuals. HIV-negative, healthy adults without recent acute infections or vaccinations were the donors. In the authors' methods: Filtering differed because ImmunoSEQ produced junction-only sequences that carried no quality scores. Sequencing used immunoSEQ multiplex PCR; TCRdb keeps in-frame clones, though not all of them. That table supplies the V and J calls and clone size; D and trimming were determined from the DNA. The repertoire holds around 500,000 clones, with roughly 80% as singletons. The V and J ends lost 0 bases and 12 bases, in that order; junction bases with no gene match: 13. Germline assignment: CDR1 SGDLS and CDR2 YYNGEE. This CDR3 has 16 residues.

This chain links TRBV9 with TRBJ2-3, with 10 positions matching TRBD2. The receptor was isolated from a woman aged 40 to 49 in good health. Some clones in this sample may be carry-over from other donors' samples. Sequenced input: PBMCs. The CDR3, as DNA: TGTGCCAGCAGCGTAGGGGGTAGCGGGAGGCCCGGACCCCAGTATTTT. This encodes CASSVGGSGRPGPQYF.